This T cell receptor (beta chain) was documented in a study of radiotherapy plus CTLA-4 blockade in lung cancer. Across the study: Objective responses occurred in about 18% of patients; roughly 30% had disease control.

This clone was detected only a few times. What it binds is not known. Points from the study as a whole: Together with interferon-beta, which increased in serum after radiation, early dynamic changes in blood T cell clones were reportedly the best predictors of response. There was expansion of tumor-derived TCR clones in blood after radiotherapy plus ipilimumab.

With V trimmed by 5 bases and J by 4 bases, 7 bases remained unmatched. This CDR3 spans 15 amino acids. Germline assignment: CDR1 MNHEY and CDR2 SVGAGI. Data came from immunoSEQ multiplex PCR; TCRdb stores just in-frame clones and leaves some out. The sample lists 12,000 to 15,000 clones; 72% were seen once. The clonotype comes from a human donor with non-small cell lung cancer whose response to radiotherapy plus ipilimumab could not be evaluated. The sample consisted of peripheral blood, taken from a patient treated with radiotherapy plus ipilimumab. The chain links TRBV6-5 to TRBJ2-2; 7 nucleotides line up with TRBD1. The CDR3 here is CASSQTGSVTGELFF. DNA for the CDR3: TGTGCCAGCAGTCAGACAGGGAGCGTCACCGGGGAGCTGTTTTTT.